The 15 T cell receptor beta chains given below trace back to one sample, sequenced in a study of T-cell reconstitution after alpha-beta-depleted transplantation in children (dated by TCRdb to the mid-2010s). Libraries were prepared through PCR. The run used an Illumina HiSeq 2500. To normalize quantification of the TCRbeta repertoire, the TCR libraries were built with molecular barcoding that relied on unique molecular identifiers. The public reads were reprocessed in TCRdb via fastp at Q25 and MiXCR, keeping in-frame beta chains. Rows are unified per CDR3 protein, each entry keeping the most common DNA and genes. This sample has some 500,000 distinct CDR3 sequences in its table, and about 17% of those were observed once. 3.3% of the sample lies in the top ten. Specimen: PBMCs from the stem cell graft donor, collected from the stem cell graft. The origin of the receptors is a human donor who donated a stem cell graft to a child with acute lymphoblastic leukemia.

This clonotype was picked up a small number of times. The rearrangement uses TRBV12-3 or TRBV12-4 and TRBJ1-5; no reliable D call. Trimming removed 2 bases at V and 3 bases at J, with 5 bases between. The CDR3 runs to 13 residues. CDR3 coding DNA: TGTGCCAGCAGTTTACGAATCAATCAGCCCCAGCATTTT. The encoded protein is CASSLRINQPQHF.

This clonotype turned up a few times. The chain employs TRBV5-4 and TRBJ1-3, with D unresolved. The germline V gene has CDR1 SGHNT and CDR2 YYREEE (reference sequence). There are 12 residues in the CDR3. Between the trimmed V and J ends, which lost 4 bases and 6 bases, there was a span of 8 bases. CDR3 nucleotides: TGTGCCAGCAGCCCCGAACCAAACACCATATATTTT. Its translation: CASSPEPNTIYF.

The V call is TRBV4-1, the J call TRBJ1-5; 10 bases map to TRBD1. There are 17 residues in the CDR3. V shed 4 bases, J shed 0 bases, and the junction held 6 bases outside the gene matches. In germline, CDR1 is MGHRA, CDR2 YSYEKL. CDR3 protein: CASSLRDRGYSNQPQHF. CDR3 in DNA: TGCGCCAGCAGCCTCCGGGACAGGGGCTATAGCAATCAGCCCCAGCATTTT.

This chain joins TRBV27 and TRBJ2-6; D tentatively reads TRBD1 or TRBD2 (7 bases each). Trimming stripped 6 bases from V and 3 bases from J, with 15 bases between. Germline V CDR1 and CDR2: MNHEY, SMNVEV (reference sequence). The CDR3 spans 16 residues. CDR3 DNA sequence: TGTGCCAGCAGCCCCAGGGGGGGGGATGGGGCCAACGTCCTGACTTTC. Translated: CASSPRGGDGANVLTF.

The table lists this clonotype with a few counts. The chain employs TRBV2 and TRBJ2-3; 8 bases fit TRBD2. With V trimmed by 7 bases and J by 3 bases, 9 bases remained unmatched. Germline V gene lookup returns CDR1 SNHLY and CDR2 FYNNEI. There are 15 residues in the CDR3. CDR3 sequence (DNA): TGTGCCAGCAAACGAGCGGGGGTGGGGACAGATACGCAGTATTTT. This codes for CASKRAGVGTDTQYF.

Concerning this clonotype: One junction end does not reproduce the germline sequence, and a read error may be involved. The V gene is TRBV5-1, the J gene TRBJ1-1; TRBD1 is a possible D gene (6 bases). The CDR3 spans 14 residues. The germline gives CDR1 SGHRS, CDR2 YFSETQ. The CDR3 loop reads CASNLGALNTEAFF. Here the CDR3 DNA reads TGCGCCAGCAACTTGGGGGCGTTGAACACTGAAGCTTTCTTT.

This clonotype has a handful of counts. The gene calls are TRBV13 and TRBJ1-2; weak D call: TRBD1 (5 bases). Between the trimmed V and J ends, which lost 4 bases and 5 bases, there was a span of 17 bases. This CDR3 is built from 15 residues. Germline V CDR1 and CDR2: PRHDT, FYEKMQ (reference sequence). For the CDR3, the DNA is TGTGCCAGCAGCTCCAGGAGACAGAGGGTGTATGGCTACACCTTC. Protein product: CASSSRRQRVYGYTF.

This clonotype appeared a few times. The CDR3 bases are TGTGCCATCAGTGAGTCGTCCGGCTGGGAGCAGTACTTC. Protein product: CAISESSGWEQYF. The chain joins TRBV10-3 to TRBJ2-7; unclear D gene. V dropped 0 bases and J dropped 7 bases, with 10 bases sitting between them. Germline V gives CDR1 ENHRY, CDR2 SYGVKD. CDR3 size: 13 residues.

The genes are TRBV5-5 and TRBJ2-2; D call uncertain. The CDR3 consists of 15 residues. Germline V gene data show CDR1 as SGHKS and CDR2 as YYEKEE (reference sequence). V shed 4 bases and J shed 5 bases, with 15 bases lying between them. CDR3 sequence: CASSPGSRETGELFF. DNA for the CDR3: TGTGCCAGCAGCCCAGGATCAAGGGAAACCGGGGAGCTGTTTTTT.

In this sample, this clonotype turned up a few times. The genes are TRBV6-1 and TRBJ2-1; TRBD2 matches at 12 bases. The CDR3 has 18 residues. After removal of 6 bases from V and 4 bases from J, the junction contained 13 bases not matched to a gene. The germline CDR1 and CDR2 sequences are MNHNS and SASEGT. The CDR3 is CASSSPHGLAGRYNEQFF. DNA for the CDR3: TGTGCCAGCAGCTCACCACACGGACTAGCGGGAAGGTACAATGAGCAGTTCTTC.

In this sample, this clonotype turned up a few times. The chain is built from TRBV5-1 and TRBJ1-4; D unclear. V lost 0 bases and J 5 bases, leaving 11 bases between the germline ends. The germline V gene has CDR1 SGHRS and CDR2 YFSETQ. This CDR3 has 15 amino acids. The CDR3 is CASSLGGTRNEKLFF. The CDR3 DNA reads as TGCGCCAGCAGCTTGGGGGGAACCAGGAATGAAAAACTGTTTTTT.

CDR3 nucleotide sequence: TGTGCCACACGGGGACAGAGACTAGGTTCTGGCAATGAGCAGTTCTTC. It codes for CATRGQRLGSGNEQFF. The chain couples TRBV12-3 or TRBV12-4 to TRBJ2-1; D perhaps matches TRBD1 (7 bases). CDR3 length: 16 residues. V shed 10 bases and J shed 6 bases, with 25 bases lying between them.

This clonotype was recorded a few times. The gene calls are TRBV20-1 and TRBJ2-5, with TRBD1 matching 8 bases. Germline values: CDR1 DFQATT, CDR2 SNEGSKA (reference sequence). The junction had 10 bases not matched to a gene; V was cut back by 5 bases and J by 2 bases. CDR3 length equals 15 residues. CDR3 protein: CSAGGDRGFQETQYF. For the CDR3, the DNA is TGCAGTGCTGGGGGCGACAGGGGTTTTCAAGAGACCCAGTACTTC.

The table lists this clonotype with a few counts. The rearrangement uses TRBV5-5 and TRBJ1-5; D may be TRBD1 (6 bases). This CDR3 has 15 residues. Germline lookup yields CDR1 SGHKS and CDR2 YYEKEE (reference sequence). Trimming shortened V by 4 bases and J by 4 bases, and 15 bases separated the two germline ends. The CDR3 bases are TGTGCCAGCAGCAACCGACAGGTGTCAAATCAGCCCCAGCATTTT. It is translated as CASSNRQVSNQPQHF.

The V gene is TRBV18, the J gene TRBJ1-2, with TRBD1 matching 9 bases. The junction had 11 bases not matched to a gene; V was cut back by 2 bases and J by 4 bases. The CDR3 covers 17 residues. In germline, CDR1 is KGHSH, CDR2 LQKENI. The CDR3 DNA reads TGTGCCAGCTCACCAGAACAGGGGGCCTTCCGTGGCTATGGCTACACCTTC. Amino acid sequence: CASSPEQGAFRGYGYTF.